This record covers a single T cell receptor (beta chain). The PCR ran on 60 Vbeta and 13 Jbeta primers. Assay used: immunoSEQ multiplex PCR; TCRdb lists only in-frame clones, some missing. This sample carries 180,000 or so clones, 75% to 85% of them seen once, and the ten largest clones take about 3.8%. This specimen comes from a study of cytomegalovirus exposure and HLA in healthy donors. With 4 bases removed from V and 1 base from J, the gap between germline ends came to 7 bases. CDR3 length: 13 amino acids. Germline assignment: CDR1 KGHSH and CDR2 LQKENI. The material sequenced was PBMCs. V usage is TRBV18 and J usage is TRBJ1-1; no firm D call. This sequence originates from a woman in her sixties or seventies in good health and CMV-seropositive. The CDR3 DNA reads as TGTGCCAGCTCACTGGGCAGGAACACTGAAGCTTTCTTT. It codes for CASSLGRNTEAFF.